The 9 T cell receptor beta chains in this list originate from one sample, sequenced in a study of naive and memory T cell subsets. Whole-study results and caveats: Naive repertoires, especially CD8, held a few larger clonotypes, possibly memory cells re-expressing CD45RA.

The beta constant-region primer was an equimolar mix of two oligonucleotides covering TRBC1 and TRBC2. Four rounds of PCR amplified the ligated cDNA using nested alpha and beta constant-region primers plus SP2. TCRdb processed the UMI-ligation and nested PCR reads anew with MiXCR; each CDR3 protein has one entry. Of approximately 140,000 distinct CDR3 sequences in the sample, roughly 20% were seen once. These receptors have no identified antigens. Sequencing was done on a sample of naive CD4+ T cells from blood. These receptors were obtained from a human donor in good health.

This chain uses TRBV28 with TRBJ2-7; the D gene could be TRBD1 or TRBD2 (5 bases each). The ends were cut back, 7 bases at V and 3 bases at J, with 16 bases in the middle. Germline V gene data show CDR1 as MDHEN and CDR2 as SYDVKM. The CDR3 sequence is 14 residues long. CDR3 DNA sequence: TGTGCCAGCACTCTAGAGGGCAGGGACTACGAGCAGTACTTC. Translated: CASTLEGRDYEQYF.

This clonotype was seen a few times. The chain has TRBV29-1 and TRBJ2-5; 8 bases are a match to TRBD2. Trimming cost V 1 base and J 4 bases; bases outside gene matches: 2. The germline gives CDR1 SQVTM, CDR2 ANQGSEA. CDR3 length equals 13 residues. The CDR3 sequence is CSVEGLAGETQYF. The CDR3 DNA follows: TGCAGCGTTGAAGGCCTAGCGGGAGAGACCCAGTACTTC.

There are many counts of this clonotype. The chain joins TRBV18 to TRBJ1-5; D remains ambiguous. CDR1 and CDR2 (germline): KGHSH, LQKENI. V was shortened by 3 bases and J by 0 bases, with 18 bases between the two germline ends. The CDR3 is 18 amino acids. The chain's CDR3 is CASSPQDRRRYSNQPQHF. The CDR3 coding sequence is TGTGCCAGCTCACCGCAGGATCGCCGCCGTTATAGCAATCAGCCCCAGCATTTT.

This clonotype was found a few times. The chain joins TRBV24-1 to TRBJ2-1; tentative D call: TRBD2 (5 bases). Trimming stripped 4 bases from V and 10 bases from J, with 13 bases between. CDR3 length: 13 amino acids. Germline loops: CDR1 KGHDR, CDR2 SFDVKD. The CDR3 sequence is CATSEDGVGEQFF. The CDR3 DNA reads TGTGCCACCAGTGAGGACGGGGTAGGAGAGCAGTTCTTC.

The chain joins TRBV29-1 to TRBJ2-7, with D unclear. Per the germline V gene, CDR1 is SQVTM and CDR2 is ANQGSEA. V was trimmed by 4 bases and J by 3 bases, leaving 13 bases between them. CDR3 length equals 13 residues. The CDR3 loop is CSVVGLVDYEQYF. The CDR3 DNA reads as TGCAGCGTTGTAGGCCTAGTTGACTACGAGCAGTACTTC.

The genes are TRBV7-9 and TRBJ1-1; D ambiguous. The length of the CDR3 is 14 residues. The V end was cut by 4 bases, the J end by 1 base, with 10 bases between. Germline CDR1 and CDR2: SEHNR and FQNEAQ (reference sequence). The CDR3 sequence: CASSSPRGNTEAFF. CDR3 nucleotides: TGTGCCAGCAGCTCCCCCCGTGGGAACACTGAAGCTTTCTTT.

The chain uses TRBV5-1 and TRBJ2-2; 8 bases are shared with TRBD1. Germline CDR1 reads SGHRS; CDR2 reads YFSETQ. The V segment lost 0 bases and the J segment 6 bases; nucleotides outside the gene matches: 4. This CDR3 is built from 15 residues. CDR3 coding DNA: TGCGCCAGCAGCTTGGGGGACAGGTGGTCCGGGGAGCTGTTTTTT. It is translated as CASSLGDRWSGELFF.

V and J are TRBV6-6 and TRBJ2-2, with TRBD1 matching over 11 bases. Looked up from germline, CDR1 is MNHNY and CDR2 is SVGAGI (reference sequence). V was clipped by 6 bases and J by 13 bases; unmatched bases: 25. This CDR3 comprises 19 residues. Here the CDR3 reads CASSRGQGVTNTGGFRLFF. CDR3 coding DNA: TGTGCCAGCAGCCGGGGACAGGGGGTTACTAACACCGGGGGATTTAGGCTGTTTTTT.

The rearrangement uses TRBV6-2 or TRBV6-3 and TRBJ1-1; D unclear. Per the germline V gene, CDR1 is MNHEY and CDR2 is SVGEGT. The V and J ends lost 2 bases and 8 bases respectively, with 9 bases between them. This CDR3 contains 12 residues. CDR3 sequence reads: CASSYARGEAFF. The CDR3 nucleotides are TGTGCCAGCAGTTACGCTCGAGGAGAAGCTTTCTTT.